The T cell receptor (beta chain) under discussion was sequenced for a study of T cells after yellow fever vaccination. Overall study: The fractions with low cell numbers were processed using SMART-Seq v4 Ultra Low Input.

TCRdb fed the 5' RACE reads into MiXCR, producing one record per CDR3 protein. Of about 340,000 distinct CDR3 sequences in the sample, 8.7% were seen once. Germline loops: CDR1 SEHNR, CDR2 FQNEAQ (reference sequence). This CDR3 contains 13 residues. The specimen was PBMCs, collected on the day of the first yellow fever vaccination. The receptor's source is a man younger than 35 who received the YFV17D yellow fever vaccine. The chain employs TRBV7-9 and TRBJ2-2; D may match TRBD1 or TRBD2 (5 bases each). The CDR3 protein is CGVGDPNTGELFF. The CDR3 DNA reads TGTGGAGTTGGGGACCCGAACACCGGGGAGCTGTTTTTT.